These 15 T cell receptor beta chains originate from one sample sequenced in a study of blood T cell repertoires in COVID-19. Sequenced by immunoSEQ multiplex PCR; TCRdb stores in-frame clones only, minus some. Found here are over 150,000 clones, about 88% of them singletons; the top ten hold 5.5% to 8.5%. Material: PBMCs or T cells enriched from blood (not recorded which). These receptors all stem from a woman aged 45 to 65 who had recovered from COVID-19.

The chain uses TRBV28 and TRBJ2-1, with 10 bases aligning to TRBD2. The length of the CDR3 is 18 residues. Per the germline V gene, CDR1 is MDHEN and CDR2 is SYDVKM. V dropped 1 base and J dropped 2; count of bases not matched to a gene: 8. The CDR3 DNA reads as TGTGCCAGCAGTTTATCCTTCCCGAGCGGGAGGGCCTACAATGAGCAGTTCTTC. Translation: CASSLSFPSGRAYNEQFF.

The chain links TRBV27 to TRBJ1-4, with a possible D match to TRBD1 (6 bases). This CDR3 contains 16 residues. V lost 5 bases and J 3 bases, leaving 16 bases between the germline ends. Germline V gene sequence: CDR1 MNHEY, CDR2 SMNVEV (reference sequence). The CDR3 loop is CASSLRQGTANEKLFF. CDR3 DNA: TGTGCCAGCAGTCTCCGGCAGGGGACGGCTAATGAAAAACTGTTTTTT.

The gene calls are TRBV3-1 (or the pseudogene TRBV3-2) and TRBJ1-2, with 10 bases aligning to TRBD1. Looked up from germline, CDR1 is LGHDT and CDR2 is YNNKEL (reference sequence). J was trimmed by 6 bases and V by 3 bases; bases with no gene match: 4. This CDR3 comprises 14 residues. The CDR3 nucleotides are TGTGCCAGCAGCCAGGGACAGGGGATCAATGGCTACACCTTC. It encodes CASSQGQGINGYTF.

CDR3: CASRPMRTGRGGYTF. The CDR3 coding sequence is TGTGCCAGCAGGCCGATGAGGACAGGCCGGGGTGGCTACACCTTC. This chain links TRBV28 with TRBJ1-2; 7 bases line up with TRBD1. The CDR3 extends over 15 amino acids. V dropped 6 bases and J dropped 7; count of bases not matched to a gene: 14. CDR1 MDHEN and CDR2 SYDVKM come from the germline V gene.

The chain couples TRBV7-9 to TRBJ1-2, with 7 nucleotides matching TRBD1. J lost 0 bases, V lost 5 bases, and 6 bases had no gene match. Germline CDR1 is SEHNR and CDR2 is FQNEAQ (reference sequence). This CDR3 region has 15 residues. In DNA form, the CDR3 reads TGTGCCAGCAGCGCGGGACAGCCTACTAACTATGGCTACACCTTC. It encodes CASSAGQPTNYGYTF.

The V call is TRBV3-1 (or the pseudogene TRBV3-2), the J call TRBJ1-1, with a tentative D call TRBD1 (6 bases). The CDR3 is 18 residues long. Germline loops: CDR1 LGHDT, CDR2 YNNKEL (reference sequence). V was cut by 0 bases and J by 1 base, with 18 bases left in between. CDR3 protein: CASSQDRGPRGKNTEAFF. CDR3 bases: TGTGCCAGCAGCCAAGACCGGGGCCCCAGGGGTAAGAACACTGAAGCTTTCTTT.

The gene calls are TRBV7-9 and TRBJ2-1, with a tentative D call TRBD2 (5 bases). The CDR3 is 14 amino acids. Germline V gene lookup returns CDR1 SEHNR and CDR2 FQNEAQ (reference sequence). The V end lost 5 bases, the J end lost 1 base, and 9 bases lay between the germline ends. The CDR3 reads CASSVTTSYNEQFF. CDR3 bases: TGTGCCAGCAGCGTGACTACTTCCTACAATGAGCAGTTCTTC.

The chain links TRBV11-3 to TRBJ2-7; 13 nucleotides match TRBD2. CDR3 length: 16 residues. The junction had 11 bases not matched to a gene; V was cut back by 5 bases and J by 7 bases. From germline, CDR1 is SGHNT and CDR2 YENEEA. CDR3 DNA: TGTGCCAGCAGCCCGGGACTAGCGGGAATAATGAGTGAGCAGTACTTC. It translates to CASSPGLAGIMSEQYF.

V usage is TRBV28 and J usage is TRBJ2-7; 8 positions agree with TRBD1. Trimming at V came to 6 bases and at J to 3 bases, leaving 7 bases not matched to a gene. From germline, CDR1 is MDHEN and CDR2 SYDVKM. This CDR3 spans 14 amino acids. The chain's CDR3 is CASSRTGTFYEQYF. CDR3 sequence (DNA): TGTGCCAGCAGCCGGACAGGGACCTTCTACGAGCAGTACTTC.

The chain links TRBV11-2 to TRBJ1-1; maybe TRBD1 (5 bases). V shed 1 base and J shed 0 bases, with 9 bases lying between them. The CDR3 has 15 residues. Germline V gene data show CDR1 as SGHAT and CDR2 as FQNNGV. The CDR3 loop reads CASSLVSGLNTEAFF. CDR3 in DNA: TGTGCCAGCAGCTTAGTTTCAGGGTTGAACACTGAAGCTTTCTTT.

This clone was counted once. The chain couples TRBV7-2 to TRBJ1-6; unclear D gene. The germline CDR1 and CDR2 sequences are SGHTA and FQGNSA. Trimming shortened V by 1 base and J by 7 bases, and 17 bases separated the two germline ends. This CDR3 has 17 amino acids. CDR3 DNA: TGTGCCAGCAGCTTAGGGGTCGGCACCACTAGAAATTCACCCCTCCACTTT. As protein: CASSLGVGTTRNSPLHF.

The rearrangement joins TRBV5-1 to TRBJ2-3; D is ambiguous. Germline values: CDR1 SGHRS, CDR2 YFSETQ. This CDR3 has 11 amino acids. V shed 4 bases and J shed 3 bases, with 3 bases lying between them. CDR3 nucleotide sequence: TGCGCCAGCAGCCGTACAGATACGCAGTATTTT. Its protein product is CASSRTDTQYF.

The chain joins TRBV10-3 to TRBJ2-1, with TRBD2 matching over 12 bases. The V gene end was trimmed by 3 bases and the J gene end by 10 bases; junction bases not matched to a gene: 4. CDR3 length equals 14 residues. The germline CDR1 and CDR2 sequences are ENHRY and SYGVKD. The CDR3 coding sequence is TGTGCCATCAGTGACCACGGACTAGCGGGAGAGCAGTTCTTC. It yields the protein CAISDHGLAGEQFF.

V is TRBV4-3 and J is TRBJ2-7; 11 nucleotides match TRBD1. The CDR3 spans 15 residues. Germline CDR1 LGHNA, CDR2 YSLEER. Losses at the gene ends were 1 base for V and 4 bases for J; bases not matched to a gene: 3. Written as DNA, the CDR3 is TGCGCCAGCAGCCAAGGGACAGGGGGCGCTTACGAGCAGTACTTC. Amino acids: CASSQGTGGAYEQYF.

V usage is TRBV27 and J usage is TRBJ1-1, with 9 bases identical to TRBD1. The junction had 14 bases not matched to a gene; V was cut back by 11 bases and J by 4 bases. This CDR3 is 15 amino acids long. From germline, CDR1 is MNHEY and CDR2 SMNVEV (reference sequence). The chain's CDR3 is CAQLLYSGQGTEAFF. As DNA, the CDR3 is TGTGCCCAACTCCTTTATTCGGGACAGGGCACTGAAGCTTTCTTT.